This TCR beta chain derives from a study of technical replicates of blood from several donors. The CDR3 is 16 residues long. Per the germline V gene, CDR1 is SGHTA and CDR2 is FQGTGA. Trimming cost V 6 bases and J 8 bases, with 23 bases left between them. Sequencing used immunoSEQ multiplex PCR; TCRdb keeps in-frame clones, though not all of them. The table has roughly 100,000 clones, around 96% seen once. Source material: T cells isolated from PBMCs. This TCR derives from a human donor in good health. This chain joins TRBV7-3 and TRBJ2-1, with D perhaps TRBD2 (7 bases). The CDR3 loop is CASSERGGFFVDEQFF. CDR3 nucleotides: TGTGCCAGCAGTGAAAGGGGGGGGTTTTTTGTGGATGAGCAGTTCTTC.